The 16 T cell receptor beta chains in this list originate from one sample, sequenced in a study of blood T cell repertoires in COVID-19. Sequenced by immunoSEQ multiplex PCR; TCRdb stores in-frame clones only, minus some. Of more than 95,000 clones in the sample, around 76% are singletons; the top ten hold 6%. Sample: peripheral blood. The receptor source for this set is a man aged 80 or over with COVID-19, enrolled during active disease.

This clone has a handful of counts. The chain employs TRBV11-2 and TRBJ1-1; TRBD1 is a possible D gene (5 bases). CDR1 and CDR2 from the germline V gene are SGHAT and FQNNGV. Deletions cut 7 bases from V and 1 base from J, with 16 bases between. The CDR3 has 15 residues. The CDR3 spells CASTPWRGTNTEAFF. The CDR3 region has the DNA TGTGCCAGCACCCCCTGGAGGGGAACGAACACTGAAGCTTTCTTT.

This chain connects TRBV30 to TRBJ1-4; D is unclear. The CDR3 sequence is 12 residues long. Looked up from germline, CDR1 is GTSNPN and CDR2 is SVGIG (reference sequence). V lost 8 bases and J lost 8, with 15 bases in between. CDR3 coding DNA: TGTGCCGGAAACGTCGGAGGGGAAAAACTGTTTTTT. This sequence encodes CAGNVGGEKLFF. The whole variable domain, remainder taken from reference TRBV30 and TRBJ1-4, is SQTIHQWPATLVQPVGSPLSLECTVEGTSNPNLYWYRQAAGRGLQLLFYSVGIGQISSEVPQNLSASRPQDRQFILSSKKLLLSDSGFYLCAGNVGGEKLFFGSGTQLSVL.

This sequence joins TRBV4-3 and TRBJ2-7; the match to TRBD1 covers 11 bases. The CDR3 extends over 16 amino acids. Trimming removed 0 bases from V and 2 bases from J; junction bases left unmatched: 3. CDR1 is LGHNA and CDR2 is YSLEER in the germline V gene. The CDR3 spells CASSQDRGQGAYEQYF. The CDR3 nucleotides are TGCGCCAGCAGCCAAGATCGGGGACAGGGGGCCTACGAGCAGTACTTC.

The chain carries TRBV20-1 and TRBJ2-1; no definite D call. CDR3 length: 11 amino acids. The germline V gene has CDR1 DFQATT and CDR2 SNEGSKA (reference sequence). With 6 bases removed from V and 9 bases from J, the gap between germline ends came to 12 bases. CDR3 in DNA: TGCAGTGCCTCAGACTCGGGTGAGCAGTTCTTC. It specifies CSASDSGEQFF.

This clone was found a few times. The chain carries TRBV19 and TRBJ1-2; 9 bases align to TRBD1. The germline CDR1 and CDR2 sequences are LNHDA and SQIVND (reference sequence). The ends lost 0 bases at V and 2 bases at J; junction bases unmatched: 4. The CDR3 length is 16 residues. The DNA for the CDR3 is TGTGCCAGTAGTATAGATAATGACAGGGGGAACTATGGCTACACCTTC. Amino acid sequence: CASSIDNDRGNYGYTF.

This clone was observed a few times. The gene calls are TRBV4-3 and TRBJ1-5; D perhaps matches TRBD1 (5 bases). CDR1 and CDR2 (germline): LGHNA, YSLEER. V lost 2 bases and J lost 2, with 10 bases in between. The CDR3 runs 15 residues. The CDR3, as DNA: TGCGCCAGCAGCCAAATCTGGGGCGGCAATCAGCCCCAGCATTTT. It yields the protein CASSQIWGGNQPQHF.

As DNA, the CDR3 is TGTGCCAGTAAAGCCCGACAGGGGGCGGCTGAAGGCTACACCTTC. This sequence encodes CASKARQGAAEGYTF. The rearrangement uses TRBV19 and TRBJ1-2, with TRBD1 matching 10 bases. This CDR3 is built from 15 residues. CDR1 LNHDA and CDR2 SQIVND come from the germline V gene (reference sequence). V shed 7 bases and J 8 bases; nucleotides not matched to a gene: 13.

V gene TRBV24-1 combines with J gene TRBJ2-5; 10 bases line up with TRBD2. V dropped 5 bases and J dropped 5; count of bases not matched to a gene: 4. This CDR3 contains 14 residues. CDR1 and CDR2 (germline): KGHDR, SFDVKD. The CDR3 reads CATSGLAGVETQYF. CDR3 bases: TGTGCCACCAGTGGGCTAGCGGGAGTGGAGACCCAGTACTTC.

The rearrangement links TRBV7-2 to TRBJ2-7; D is undetermined. The CDR3 length is 13 residues. Germline V gene lookup returns CDR1 SGHTA and CDR2 FQGNSA. V was shortened by 3 bases and J by 1 base, with 7 bases between the two germline ends. CDR3 region: CASSFEESYEQYF. The CDR3 DNA sequence: TGTGCCAGCAGCTTCGAGGAGTCCTACGAGCAGTACTTC.

Only one count was recorded for this clone. The CDR3 sequence is CASSPRAEATNEKLFF. The CDR3 nucleotides read TGCGCCAGCAGCCCCAGGGCAGAAGCAACTAATGAAAAACTGTTTTTT. J is TRBJ1-4 and V is TRBV4-3; a possible D gene is TRBD1 (5 bases). V gave up 4 bases and J gave up 0 bases, with 12 bases separating them. This CDR3 comprises 16 residues. In germline, CDR1 is LGHNA, CDR2 YSLEER.

This rearrangement joins TRBV5-1 to TRBJ2-7, with 8 bases that match TRBD1. This CDR3 spans 15 amino acids. V shed 2 bases and J 7 bases; nucleotides not matched to a gene: 11. Germline assignment: CDR1 SGHRS and CDR2 YFSETQ. In DNA form, the CDR3 reads TGCGCCAGCAGCTTTGAGGGACAGGCTGGGAGAGAGCAGTACTTC. It yields the protein CASSFEGQAGREQYF.

This clone was seen a handful of times. The chain combines TRBV6-1 with TRBJ2-7, with D perhaps TRBD1 (7 bases). V lost 2 bases and J 4 bases, leaving 12 bases between the germline ends. The CDR3 is made up of 14 amino acids. Germline V gives CDR1 MNHNS, CDR2 SASEGT. For the CDR3, the DNA is TGTGCCAGCAGTGAAAGGAGGGGGCAGTACGAGCAGTACTTC. It codes for CASSERRGQYEQYF.

This chain joins TRBV6-1 and TRBJ2-7; 10 nucleotides line up with TRBD1. Looked up from germline, CDR1 is MNHNS and CDR2 is SASEGT. The CDR3 is 14 residues long. V trimming: 5 bases; J trimming: 2 bases; junction bases outside the gene matches: 3. The CDR3 region is CASSSGQGAYEQYF. Here the CDR3 DNA reads TGTGCCAGCAGTTCAGGACAGGGGGCCTACGAGCAGTACTTC.

The rearrangement uses TRBV7-9 and TRBJ1-1; a possible D gene is TRBD1 (5 bases). The V end lost 3 bases, the J end lost 2 bases, and 10 bases lay between the germline ends. The CDR3 runs to 14 residues. Looked up from germline, CDR1 is SEHNR and CDR2 is FQNEAQ (reference sequence). This CDR3 is CASSFGGANTEAFF. In nucleotides, the CDR3 is TGTGCCAGCAGCTTCGGCGGGGCCAACACTGAAGCTTTCTTT. Filled out from reference TRBV7-9 and TRBJ1-1, the complete variable domain reads DTGVSQNPRHKITKRGQNVTFRCDPISEHNRLYWYRQTLGQGPEFLTYFQNEAQLEKSRLLSDRFSAERPKGSFSTLEIQRTEQGDSAMYLCASSFGGANTEAFFGQGTRLTVV.

The chain recombines TRBV12-3 or TRBV12-4 with TRBJ1-1; D remains unclear. The CDR3 spans 13 residues. V lost 3 bases, J lost 2 bases, and 7 bases lay in between. The CDR3 sequence is CASSLYRNTEAFF. The CDR3 DNA reads TGTGCCAGCAGTTTGTACAGAAACACTGAAGCTTTCTTT.

V gene TRBV6-6 combines with J gene TRBJ2-1; 12 positions agree with TRBD2. The J segment lost 6 bases and the V segment lost 9 bases, leaving 6 bases of the junction unmatched. Per germline, CDR1 MNHNY and CDR2 SVGAGI (reference sequence). This CDR3 comprises 14 residues. In nucleotides, the CDR3 is TGTGCCAGTTTCGGACTAGCGGGAACCAATGAGCAGTTCTTC. Translated, it gives CASFGLAGTNEQFF.